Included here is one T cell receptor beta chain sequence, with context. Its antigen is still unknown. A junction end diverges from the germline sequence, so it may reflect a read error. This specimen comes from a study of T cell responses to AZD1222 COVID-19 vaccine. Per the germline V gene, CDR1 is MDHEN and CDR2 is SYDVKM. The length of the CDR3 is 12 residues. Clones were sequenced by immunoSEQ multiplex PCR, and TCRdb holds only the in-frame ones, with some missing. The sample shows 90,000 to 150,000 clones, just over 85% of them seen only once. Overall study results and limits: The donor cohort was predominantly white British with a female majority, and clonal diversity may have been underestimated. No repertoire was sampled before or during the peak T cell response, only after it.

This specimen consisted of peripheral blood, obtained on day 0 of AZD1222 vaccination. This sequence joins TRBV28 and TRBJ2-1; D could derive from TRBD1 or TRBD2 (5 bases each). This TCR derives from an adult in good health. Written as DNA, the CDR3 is TGTGCCAGCAGTTTATCAGGGCCTGAGCGGATCTTC. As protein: CASSLSGPERIF. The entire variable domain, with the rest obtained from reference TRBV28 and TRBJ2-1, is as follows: DVKVTQSSRYLVKRTGEKVFLECVQDMDHENMFWYRQDPGLGLRLIYFSYDVKMKEKGDIPEGYSVSREKKERFSLILESASTNQTSMYLCASSLSGPERIFGPGTRLTVL.